Presented here are 31 T cell receptor beta chains from one specimen sequenced in a study of blood T cell repertoires in COVID-19. Libraries were prepared by immunoSEQ multiplex PCR; TCRdb keeps only in-frame clonotypes and omits some of them. The table records about 220,000 clones, about 80% of them present only once. Sequencing input: peripheral blood. The receptors originated from a woman under 40 who had recovered from COVID-19.

This chain joins TRBV7-2 and TRBJ2-5, with TRBD2 matching over 7 bases. The ends lost 5 bases at V and 0 bases at J; junction bases unmatched: 6. This CDR3 has 15 residues. Germline V CDR1 and CDR2: SGHTA, FQGNSA. As DNA, the CDR3 is TGTGCCAGCAGCCTCGGGGGGACTCACCAAGAGACCCAGTACTTC. Translating it yields CASSLGGTHQETQYF.

The CDR3 reads CASSYGSVPNEQFF. In DNA, the CDR3 is TGTGCCAGCAGTTACGGGAGCGTCCCCAATGAGCAGTTCTTC. The V gene is TRBV6-6, the J gene TRBJ2-1, with D possibly being TRBD2 (5 bases). Germline assignment: CDR1 MNHNY and CDR2 SVGAGI (reference sequence). Trimming pared 2 bases from V and 6 bases from J, leaving 11 bases between. This CDR3 is built from 14 residues.

J is TRBJ1-1 and V is TRBV30, with D possibly TRBD1 on 6 matching bases. The CDR3 covers 14 residues. Germline loops: CDR1 GTSNPN, CDR2 SVGIG (reference sequence). V was pared by 3 bases and J by 1 base, with 12 bases between. CDR3 DNA sequence: TGTGCCTGGAGCCTGGGGGCTGGGAACACTGAAGCTTTCTTT. Its translation is CAWSLGAGNTEAFF.

This chain links TRBV4-2 with TRBJ2-1; 11 bases map to TRBD2. CDR3 size: 16 residues. V was clipped by 0 bases and J by 3 bases; unmatched bases: 1. Per germline, CDR1 LGHNA and CDR2 YNFKEQ. The CDR3 loop is CASSQDLAGGYNEQFF. Written as DNA, the CDR3 is TGTGCCAGCAGCCAAGATCTAGCGGGAGGCTACAATGAGCAGTTCTTC.

The chain couples TRBV19 to TRBJ1-4; 9 nucleotides line up with TRBD1. J was trimmed by 8 bases and V by 4 bases; bases with no gene match: 8. Germline V gene data show CDR1 as LNHDA and CDR2 as SQIVND (reference sequence). The CDR3 runs to 15 residues. The CDR3 sequence: CASSTNRGRGEKLFF. As DNA, the CDR3 is TGTGCCAGTAGTACTAACAGGGGGCGCGGGGAAAAACTGTTTTTT.

The chain combines TRBV19 with TRBJ1-1, with a weak D call TRBD1 (6 bases). The germline V and J ends were trimmed by 0 bases and 8 bases, with 19 bases remaining between them. The V gene's germline CDR1 is LNHDA and CDR2 SQIVND (reference sequence). The CDR3 covers 16 residues. Here the CDR3 reads CASSIDLYRAGLEAFF. DNA for the CDR3: TGTGCCAGTAGTATAGATCTATACAGGGCTGGCCTAGAAGCTTTCTTT.

This chain joins TRBV28 and TRBJ1-5; D is unclear. This CDR3 comprises 13 residues. Germline lookup yields CDR1 MDHEN and CDR2 SYDVKM. V was pared by 1 base and J by 4 bases, with 5 bases between. The DNA for the CDR3 is TGTGCCAGCAGTTTATACGGGAATCAGCCCCAGCATTTT. Its translation is CASSLYGNQPQHF.

The rearrangement uses TRBV7-9 and TRBJ1-6; 7 nucleotides match TRBD1. J was trimmed by 6 bases and V by 4 bases; bases with no gene match: 6. Germline V gene lookup returns CDR1 SEHNR and CDR2 FQNEAQ (reference sequence). This CDR3 has 15 amino acids. CDR3 loop: CASSSTGAVNSPLHF. The CDR3 DNA is TGTGCCAGCAGCTCCACAGGGGCCGTTAATTCACCCCTCCACTTT.

This chain uses TRBV24-1 with TRBJ2-2, with D perhaps TRBD1 (6 bases). CDR3 length: 18 amino acids. CDR1 and CDR2 (germline): KGHDR, SFDVKD. Trimming took 0 bases from V and 0 from J, leaving 13 bases between them. The CDR3, as DNA: TGTGCCACCAGTGATTTGTTAGACAGGAACCCGAACACCGGGGAGCTGTTTTTT. Amino acid sequence: CATSDLLDRNPNTGELFF.

The chain combines TRBV6-2 or TRBV6-3 with TRBJ2-1, with 8 positions matching TRBD2. This CDR3 contains 15 residues. V shed 3 bases, J shed 3 bases, and the junction held 4 bases outside the gene matches. CDR1 MNHEY and CDR2 SVGEGT come from the germline V gene. CDR3 sequence reads: CASSYSSGFYNEQFF. The DNA of the CDR3 is TGTGCCAGCAGTTATTCTAGCGGGTTCTACAATGAGCAGTTCTTC.

The chain joins TRBV27 to TRBJ1-1; no reliable D call. V was trimmed by 4 bases and J by 8 bases, leaving 17 bases between them. This CDR3 comprises 14 residues. The germline CDR1 and CDR2 sequences are MNHEY and SMNVEV (reference sequence). The CDR3 nucleotides are TGTGCCAGCAGTTCGGCAGGTATACACTCCGAAGCTTTCTTT. Protein product: CASSSAGIHSEAFF.

CDR3 region: CASSKLSTSTDTQYF. CDR3 bases: TGTGCCAGTAGTAAGCTTTCAACTAGCACAGATACGCAGTATTTT. The V call is TRBV19, the J call TRBJ2-3, with D unresolved. Germline CDR1 LNHDA, CDR2 SQIVND (reference sequence). Trimming took off 4 bases at V and 0 bases at J, with 11 bases between the two ends. CDR3 size: 15 residues.

CDR3 sequence reads: CASSPGLAGNEQFF. The DNA for the CDR3 is TGCGCCAGCAGCCCCGGACTAGCGGGGAATGAGCAGTTCTTC. This chain joins TRBV4-1 and TRBJ2-1, with TRBD2 identical over 12 bases. The germline CDR1 and CDR2 sequences are MGHRA and YSYEKL. Germline trimming cut 4 bases from V and 7 bases from J; bases unmatched to any gene: 2. The CDR3 extends over 14 amino acids.

The chain links TRBV14 to TRBJ2-6; D remains unclear. Germline V lookup: CDR1 SGHDN, CDR2 FVKESK. The CDR3 is made up of 15 amino acids. Trimming left V 4 bases short and J 0 bases short, with 7 bases between. As DNA, the CDR3 is TGTGCCAGCAGCCTTACCAGCTCTGGGGCCAACGTCCTGACTTTC. Encoded protein: CASSLTSSGANVLTF.

The DNA for the CDR3 is TGTGCCAGCAGCTTAGCGGGGAGGCCAGATACGCAGTATTTT. This gives the protein CASSLAGRPDTQYF. This rearrangement joins TRBV7-2 to TRBJ2-3; D may be TRBD2 (6 bases). The CDR3 has 14 residues. Trimming removed 0 bases at V and 4 bases at J, with 8 bases between. CDR1 and CDR2 from the germline V gene are SGHTA and FQGNSA.

The chain links TRBV5-4 to TRBJ2-2; 10 nucleotides match TRBD2. After removal of 3 bases from V and 6 bases from J, the junction contained 14 bases not matched to a gene. Germline assignment: CDR1 SGHNT and CDR2 YYREEE (reference sequence). The CDR3 totals 18 residues. The CDR3 reads CASSSPVSGRAGAGELFF. For the CDR3, the DNA is TGTGCCAGCAGCTCCCCGGTGAGCGGGAGGGCCGGGGCCGGGGAGCTGTTTTTT.

This rearrangement joins TRBV3-1 (or the pseudogene TRBV3-2) to TRBJ1-2; D possibly corresponds to TRBD1 (5 bases). Germline CDR1 LGHDT, CDR2 YNNKEL (reference sequence). The CDR3 totals 16 residues. V was pared by 0 bases and J by 8 bases, with 19 bases between. The CDR3 nucleotides are TGTGCCAGCAGCCAAGACGGCAGGCAGGGCTCGAACGGCTACACCTTC. Its translation: CASSQDGRQGSNGYTF.

The CDR3 reads CASSLVAGHNEQFF. The CDR3 DNA is TGTGCCAGCAGCTTAGTCGCGGGTCACAATGAGCAGTTCTTC. The chain combines TRBV11-1 with TRBJ2-1; TRBD2 might be the D (5 bases). CDR1 SGHAT and CDR2 FQDESV come from the germline V gene (reference sequence). CDR3 length: 14 amino acids. Deletions cut 1 base from V and 5 bases from J, with 9 bases between.

This clone was counted ten times or more. The chain couples TRBV18 to TRBJ2-1; 11 nucleotides line up with TRBD2. Germline V gene data show CDR1 as KGHSH and CDR2 as LQKENI. The J segment lost 5 bases and the V segment lost 4 bases, leaving 4 bases of the junction unmatched. This CDR3 is 15 amino acids long. The DNA for the CDR3 is TGTGCCAGCTCACAGGGGACTAGCGGTCACAATGAGCAGTTCTTC. This codes for CASSQGTSGHNEQFF.

This chain uses TRBV6-4 with TRBJ1-2; 7 bases align to TRBD1. CDR1 MRHNA and CDR2 SNTAGT come from the germline V gene. This CDR3 is 15 amino acids long. V lost 0 bases, J lost 4 bases, and 5 bases stayed unmatched. The CDR3 spells CASSDSEQGTYGYTF. DNA for the CDR3: TGTGCCAGCAGTGACTCTGAACAGGGGACCTATGGCTACACCTTC.

The chain couples TRBV6-5 to TRBJ2-1; 7 bases map to TRBD1. The V and J ends lost 2 bases and 3 bases, in that order; junction bases with no gene match: 4. CDR3 length: 15 amino acids. Germline CDR1 is MNHEY and CDR2 is SVGAGI. The CDR3 is CASSYQAGGYNEQFF. CDR3 nucleotides: TGTGCCAGCAGTTACCAAGCAGGGGGCTACAATGAGCAGTTCTTC.

This sequence joins TRBV7-3 and TRBJ2-3, with 7 nucleotides matching TRBD2. This CDR3 is built from 15 residues. V lost 5 bases to trimming and J lost 4 bases; unmatched junction nucleotides: 9. Germline V gives CDR1 SGHTA, CDR2 FQGTGA. This CDR3 reads CASSREAGIADTQYF. For the CDR3, the DNA is TGTGCCAGCAGCCGGGAAGCGGGAATCGCAGATACGCAGTATTTT. The complete variable domain, with remaining parts taken from reference TRBV7-3 and TRBJ2-3, reads GAGVSQTPSNKVTEKGKYVELRCDPISGHTALYWYRQSLGQGPEFLIYFQGTGAADDSGLPNDRFFAVRPEGSVSTLKIQRTERGDSAVYLCASSREAGIADTQYFGPGTRLTVL.

This chain uses TRBV19 with TRBJ2-3, with D possibly matching TRBD1 (5 bases). There are 13 residues in the CDR3. Trimming left V 5 bases short and J 7 bases short, with 13 bases between. From germline, CDR1 is LNHDA and CDR2 SQIVND (reference sequence). The DNA of the CDR3 is TGTGCCAGTAGTCCTGAACCAGGGAATACGCAGTATTTT. It translates to CASSPEPGNTQYF.

The chain employs TRBV10-3 and TRBJ2-7, with 11 bases matching TRBD2. V shed 10 bases, J shed 5 bases, and the junction held 16 bases outside the gene matches. The V gene's germline CDR1 is ENHRY and CDR2 SYGVKD. The CDR3 length is 16 residues. For the CDR3, the DNA is TGTGCCACCGCCCACCTAGCGGGAGGTTTCGACGACGAGCAGTACTTC. Amino acids: CATAHLAGGFDDEQYF.

The chain combines TRBV5-1 with TRBJ1-3; D not certain. Looked up from germline, CDR1 is SGHRS and CDR2 is YFSETQ. Trimming pared 4 bases from V and 0 bases from J, leaving 14 bases between. The CDR3 is 16 amino acids. CDR3 coding DNA: TGCGCCAGCAGCCTGGGAGGAAGATTCTCTGGAAACACCATATATTTT. This codes for CASSLGGRFSGNTIYF. The variable domain in full, with the rest retrieved from reference TRBV5-1 and TRBJ1-3, is KAGVTQTPRYLIKTRGQQVTLSCSPISGHRSVSWYQQTPGQGLQFLFEYFSETQRNKGNFPGRFSGRQFSNSRSEMNVSTLELGDSALYLCASSLGGRFSGNTIYFGEGSWLTVV.

The V gene is TRBV30, the J gene TRBJ1-1; possibly TRBD1 for D (5 bases). This CDR3 has 17 amino acids. Germline lookup yields CDR1 GTSNPN and CDR2 SVGIG (reference sequence). V was pared by 0 bases and J by 0 bases, with 17 bases between. CDR3 sequence (DNA): TGTGCCTGGAGTGTAACCCGGATCTCGGACATGAACACTGAAGCTTTCTTT. Amino acid sequence: CAWSVTRISDMNTEAFF.

This clone has a handful of counts. The chain uses TRBV5-1 and TRBJ2-2; maybe TRBD1 (5 bases). The CDR3 has 14 amino acids. The V end was cut by 5 bases, the J end by 5 bases, with 13 bases between. In germline, CDR1 is SGHRS, CDR2 YFSETQ. The CDR3 reads CASREQGRTGELFF. CDR3 sequence (DNA): TGCGCCAGCAGGGAGCAGGGCAGGACCGGGGAGCTGTTTTTT. Combining the CDR3 with reference TRBV5-1 and TRBJ2-2 gives the whole variable domain KAGVTQTPRYLIKTRGQQVTLSCSPISGHRSVSWYQQTPGQGLQFLFEYFSETQRNKGNFPGRFSGRQFSNSRSEMNVSTLELGDSALYLCASREQGRTGELFFGEGSRLTVL.

The V gene is TRBV7-3, the J gene TRBJ2-7; D is perhaps TRBD2 (5 bases). Germline V gene sequence: CDR1 SGHTA, CDR2 FQGTGA. This CDR3 has 15 amino acids. Trimming cost V 1 base and J 0 bases, with 10 bases left between them. Here the CDR3 DNA reads TGTGCCAGCAGCTTAATGGCGGGCCCCTCCTACGAGCAGTACTTC. Its protein product is CASSLMAGPSYEQYF.

The V and J genes are TRBV28 and TRBJ1-5; 7 bases match TRBD1. V gave up 6 bases and J gave up 6 bases; unmatched junction bases: 20. The CDR3 loop spans 18 amino acids. Germline CDR1 MDHEN, CDR2 SYDVKM. In DNA, the CDR3 is TGTGCCAGCAGGCACACACACTCAGGGGGTGTAAACAGTCAGCCCCAGCATTTT. Its protein is CASRHTHSGGVNSQPQHF.

This chain joins TRBV9 and TRBJ2-6; the D is unclear. Trimming pared 0 bases from V and 3 bases from J, leaving 7 bases between. This CDR3 contains 15 residues. The V gene's germline CDR1 is SGDLS and CDR2 YYNGEE. The CDR3 DNA follows: TGTGCCAGCAGCGTAGTAAGCGTTGGGGCCAACGTCCTGACTTTC. As protein: CASSVVSVGANVLTF.

The chain uses TRBV2 and TRBJ1-4; possible D gene TRBD1, 5 bases. V lost 5 bases to trimming and J lost 3 bases, with 7 bases between them. This CDR3 has 13 amino acids. Germline CDR1 SNHLY, CDR2 FYNNEI. The CDR3 DNA follows: TGTGCCAGCAGTCGGGACTCTAATGAAAAACTGTTTTTT. Translation: CASSRDSNEKLFF. The whole variable domain, filled in from reference TRBV2 and TRBJ1-4, reads EPEVTQTPSHQVTQMGQEVILRCVPISNHLYFYWYRQILGQKVEFLVSFYNNEISEKSEIFDDQFSVERPDGSNFTLKIRSTKLEDSAMYFCASSRDSNEKLFFGSGTQLSVL.